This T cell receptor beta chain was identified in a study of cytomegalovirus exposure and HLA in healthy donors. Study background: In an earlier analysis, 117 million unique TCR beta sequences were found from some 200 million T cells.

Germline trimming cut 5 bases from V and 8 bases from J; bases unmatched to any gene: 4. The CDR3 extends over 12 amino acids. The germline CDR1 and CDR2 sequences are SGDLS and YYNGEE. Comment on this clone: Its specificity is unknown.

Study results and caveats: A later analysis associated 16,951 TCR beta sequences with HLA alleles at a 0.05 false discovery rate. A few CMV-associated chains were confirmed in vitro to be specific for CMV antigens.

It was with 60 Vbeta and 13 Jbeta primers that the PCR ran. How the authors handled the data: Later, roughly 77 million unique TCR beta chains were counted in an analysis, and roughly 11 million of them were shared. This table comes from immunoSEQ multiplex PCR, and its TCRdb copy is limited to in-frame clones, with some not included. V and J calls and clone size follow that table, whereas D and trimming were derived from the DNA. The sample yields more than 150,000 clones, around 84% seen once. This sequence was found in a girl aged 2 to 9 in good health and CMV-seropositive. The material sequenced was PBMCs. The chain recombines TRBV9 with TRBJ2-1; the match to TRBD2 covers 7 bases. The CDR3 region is CASSLGGYEQFF. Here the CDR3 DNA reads TGTGCCAGCAGTCTGGGAGGGTATGAGCAGTTCTTC.